The 15 T cell receptor beta chains in this list originate from one sample, sequenced in a study of monozygotic twins with inflammatory bowel disease. TCRdb derives one entry per CDR3 protein from the 5' RACE reads, leaving out DNA. The repertoire table contains around 190,000 distinct CDR3 sequences. Material: blood. These receptors were obtained from a human donor with ulcerative colitis or Crohn's disease, or a healthy co-twin of an affected twin (not recorded which).

This sequence joins TRBV27 and TRBJ1-4; TCRdb calls TRBD1, which cannot be checked without DNA. The V gene's germline CDR1 is MNHEY and CDR2 SMNVEV (reference sequence). This CDR3 comprises 13 residues. The CDR3 is CASSLRGTEKLFF.

This rearrangement joins TRBV12-3 or TRBV12-4 to TRBJ1-2. The CDR3 covers 12 residues. The CDR3: CASRGFYYGYTF.

CDR3 sequence: CSASWTGKNIQYF. This chain uses TRBV20-1 with TRBJ2-4; checking the TCRdb D call of TRBD1 is not possible without DNA. The CDR3 contains 13 residues. Germline CDR1 DFQATT, CDR2 SNEGSKA (reference sequence).

The genes are TRBV6-1 and TRBJ1-2. Germline V gives CDR1 MNHNS, CDR2 SASEGT. This CDR3 region has 15 residues. CDR3 sequence: CASSGALDGNYGYTF.

The rearrangement uses TRBV7-6 and TRBJ2-5; TCRdb proposes TRBD1, but this gene call is untestable without DNA. Germline CDR1 and CDR2: SGHVS and FNYEAQ. The length of the CDR3 is 12 residues. The CDR3 loop reads CASSQTAGTQYF.

The chain couples TRBV6-1 to TRBJ1-5. The germline gives CDR1 MNHNS, CDR2 SASEGT. CDR3 length: 14 amino acids. Here the CDR3 reads CASRSTGPRQPQHF.

This chain connects TRBV19 to TRBJ2-7; TCRdb gives TRBD1 as the D gene, but with no DNA this cannot be confirmed. Germline CDR1 is LNHDA and CDR2 is SQIVND (reference sequence). This CDR3 comprises 15 residues. CDR3: CASSIASRTAYEQYF.

The chain employs TRBV18 and TRBJ1-1; with no DNA, the TCRdb D assignment of TRBD1 cannot be verified. The CDR3 contains 14 residues. Germline V gives CDR1 KGHSH, CDR2 LQKENI. The CDR3 sequence: CASSQGQEFTEAFF.

The chain joins TRBV5-1 to TRBJ2-3; TCRdb's D gene call, TRBD2, goes unchecked for lack of DNA. In germline, CDR1 is SGHRS, CDR2 YFSETQ. The length of the CDR3 is 15 residues. CDR3 region: CASRVRADSTDTQYF. Full variable domain (missing parts from reference TRBV5-1 and TRBJ2-3): KAGVTQTPRYLIKTRGQQVTLSCSPISGHRSVSWYQQTPGQGLQFLFEYFSETQRNKGNFPGRFSGRQFSNSRSEMNVSTLELGDSALYLCASRVRADSTDTQYFGPGTRLTVL.

The rearrangement joins TRBV5-1 to TRBJ1-1; the TCRdb D gene call, TRBD1, has no DNA to confirm it. Per the germline V gene, CDR1 is SGHRS and CDR2 is YFSETQ. The CDR3 spans 16 residues. Here the CDR3 reads CASSKNPGQGNTEAFF.

The chain carries TRBV4-1 and TRBJ2-1. The CDR3 covers 19 residues. Germline lookup yields CDR1 MGHRA and CDR2 YSYEKL. CDR3 sequence reads: CASSQVSALLASSYNEQFF.

The chain combines TRBV6-6 with TRBJ2-7; TCRdb indicates TRBD2, and absent DNA this call remains unverified. The CDR3 covers 11 residues. The germline V gene has CDR1 MNHNY and CDR2 SVGAGI (reference sequence). The CDR3 loop is CASQGGDEQYF.

This rearrangement joins TRBV5-4 to TRBJ2-1; TCRdb picks TRBD1, but there is no DNA to check that call. Germline V gives CDR1 SGHNT, CDR2 YYREEE (reference sequence). The CDR3 length is 13 residues. The CDR3 protein is CASSLLQGAEQFF.

V gene TRBV7-3 combines with J gene TRBJ1-4. The CDR3 contains 13 residues. Germline assignment: CDR1 SGHTA and CDR2 FQGTGA. CDR3 sequence reads: CASSARAGEKLFF.

This CDR3 reads CASSLMTGSTGELFF. The chain joins TRBV7-3 to TRBJ2-2; no DNA is available, so the TRBD1 call from TCRdb remains unchecked. The CDR3 is 15 amino acids. Germline CDR1 reads SGHTA; CDR2 reads FQGTGA.